This T cell receptor (beta chain) was recovered during a study of blood T cells in healthy people across ages. General study points: The study lacked donor CMV status, which possibly confounded expanded clonotype changes.

This clonotype turned up a few times. The antigen remains undetermined. A junction boundary mismatches the germline segment, possibly from a read error. Combining a sample-barcoded 5' primer with a J-beta primer mix, a second PCR ran for roughly 6 to 12 cycles. TCRdb re-analysed the 5' RACE reads in MiXCR, keeping a single row per CDR3 protein. The table shows roughly 1,700,000 distinct CDR3 sequences, with under 30% occurring only once. The CDR3 has 15 residues. The V gene's germline CDR1 is SQVTM and CDR2 ANQGSEA. They isolated at least 6.5 million PBMCs from each sample. The V call is TRBV29-1, the J call TRBJ2-6; D is ambiguous. Sequenced material: blood. The sequence was obtained from a young woman in good health. The CDR3 nucleotides are TGCGGCGTTGTTTCCTTAGTGACCGGGGCCAACGTCCTGACTTTC. The encoded protein is CGVVSLVTGANVLTF.